One sample yielded the 12 T cell receptor beta chains listed below, sequenced in a study of blood T cells in healthy people across ages. A sample-barcoded 5' primer and a J-beta primer mix were used in a second PCR of roughly 7 to 11 cycles. TCRdb processed the 5' RACE reads anew with MiXCR; each CDR3 protein has one entry. Counted here are more than 750,000 distinct CDR3 sequences, 25% to 30% occurring once; the ten biggest clones make up about 9.4%. Another study also made use of these data, one on T cells of mothers and their children.

Sequencing was done on a sample of blood. These receptors were taken from a woman aged 40 to 49 in good health.

Only a few counts were recorded for this clonotype. The chain combines TRBV20-1 with TRBJ1-1; no clear D gene. Germline CDR1 DFQATT, CDR2 SNEGSKA (reference sequence). The V end was cut by 5 bases, the J end by 9 bases, with 13 bases between. CDR3 length: 11 residues. CDR3 coding DNA: TGCAGTGCTCCCTTCGGCAAACAAGCTTTCTTT. This encodes CSAPFGKQAFF.

As for this clonotype: Possible read error: a much larger clone is one base away. This chain uses TRBV7-2 with TRBJ2-3, with 9 nucleotides matching TRBD1. V was clipped by 2 bases and J by 7 bases; unmatched bases: 16. Germline V gene sequence: CDR1 SGHTA, CDR2 FQGNSA. This CDR3 region has 18 residues. In nucleotides, the CDR3 is TGTGCCAGCAGCTTAAGGCCCCCCGGACAGGGGAGAACAAATACGCAGTATTTT. Translating gives CASSLRPPGQGRTNTQYF.

At least ten counts were recorded for this clonotype. The chain uses TRBV5-8 and TRBJ2-1; weak D call: TRBD2 (5 bases). V gave up 0 bases and J gave up 2 bases, with 9 bases separating them. CDR1 SGHTS and CDR2 YDEGEE come from the germline V gene. The CDR3 runs 15 residues. CDR3 protein: CASSLGERTYNEQFF. In nucleotides, the CDR3 is TGTGCCAGCAGCTTGGGGGAGCGAACCTACAATGAGCAGTTCTTC. The full variable domain, its missing parts supplied by reference TRBV5-8 and TRBJ2-1, is EAGVTQSPTHLIKTRGQQATLRCSPISGHTSVYWYQQALGLGLQFLLWYDEGEERNRGNFPPRFSGRQFPNYSSELNVNALELEDSALYLCASSLGERTYNEQFFGPGTRLTVL.

This clonotype was found many times. This chain connects TRBV6-5 to TRBJ2-7; 8 bases map to TRBD1. This CDR3 contains 17 residues. V was clipped by 0 bases and J by 1 base; unmatched bases: 8. CDR1 is MNHEY, CDR2 SVGAGI, per germline. In DNA, the CDR3 is TGTGCCAGCAGTTACTCGGTTTCAGGGGGCGCGTCCTACGAGCAGTACTTC. Translation gives CASSYSVSGGASYEQYF.

This chain joins TRBV29-1 and TRBJ2-2, with 10 bases fitting TRBD1. This CDR3 region has 14 residues. Germline V gives CDR1 SQVTM, CDR2 ANQGSEA. The J segment lost 5 bases and the V segment lost 3 bases, leaving 3 bases of the junction unmatched. The CDR3 DNA sequence: TGCAGCGTTGAGAGGGACAGGGGAACCGGGGAGCTGTTTTTT. It codes for CSVERDRGTGELFF.

This clonotype showed up many times. V is TRBV2 and J is TRBJ2-7, with D possibly being TRBD1 (5 bases). The CDR3 sequence is 11 residues long. Trimming took 6 bases from V and 3 from J, leaving 6 bases between them. CDR1 is SNHLY, CDR2 FYNNEI, per germline. The CDR3 loop reads CASRGHYEQYF. DNA for the CDR3: TGTGCCAGCAGGGGGCACTACGAGCAGTACTTC.

V gene TRBV7-9 combines with J gene TRBJ2-1; 13 bases align to TRBD2. The J segment lost 8 bases and the V segment lost 6 bases, leaving 13 bases of the junction unmatched. From germline, CDR1 is SEHNR and CDR2 FQNEAQ (reference sequence). CDR3 length: 17 amino acids. The CDR3 DNA reads TGTGCCAGCAGGGCTACCGTGGGGACTAGCGGGGCCCATGAGCAGTTCTTC. Translation: CASRATVGTSGAHEQFF.

This clonotype was seen more than once but under ten times. This sequence joins TRBV12-3 or TRBV12-4 and TRBJ1-6; the match to TRBD1 covers 10 bases. The junction had 9 bases not matched to a gene; V was cut back by 6 bases and J by 10 bases. The CDR3 consists of 15 residues. The CDR3 region is CASSLQGQGRSPLHF. The CDR3, as DNA: TGTGCCAGCAGCTTGCAGGGACAGGGGAGATCACCCCTCCACTTT.

This sequence joins TRBV2 and TRBJ2-5, with 7 nucleotides matching TRBD1. The CDR3 covers 15 residues. Germline V gene lookup returns CDR1 SNHLY and CDR2 FYNNEI. V shed 5 bases, J shed 4 bases, and the junction held 10 bases outside the gene matches. The CDR3 loop is CASSIQGSIGETQYF. The CDR3 DNA follows: TGTGCCAGCAGTATACAGGGGAGTATAGGAGAGACCCAGTACTTC.

The chain recombines TRBV14 with TRBJ1-6; no definite D call. V was shortened by 1 base and J by 7 bases, with 5 bases between the two germline ends. This CDR3 contains 13 residues. CDR1 is SGHDN, CDR2 FVKESK, per germline. The CDR3 region has the DNA TGTGCCAGCAGCCAAGTTAGAAATTCACCCCTCCACTTT. This encodes CASSQVRNSPLHF.

This clonotype was counted only a few times. The gene calls are TRBV7-9 and TRBJ1-4, with TRBD1 as a possible D gene (6 bases). Trimming shortened V by 4 bases and J by 6 bases, and 15 bases separated the two germline ends. This CDR3 has 15 residues. The germline V gene has CDR1 SEHNR and CDR2 FQNEAQ (reference sequence). The DNA for the CDR3 is TGTGCCAGCAGCTCCACCGAGGACAGAGATGAAAAACTGTTTTTT. It codes for CASSSTEDRDEKLFF. The full variable domain, with the rest looked up from reference TRBV7-9 and TRBJ1-4, is DTGVSQNPRHKITKRGQNVTFRCDPISEHNRLYWYRQTLGQGPEFLTYFQNEAQLEKSRLLSDRFSAERPKGSFSTLEIQRTEQGDSAMYLCASSSTEDRDEKLFFGSGTQLSVL.

This clonotype was seen once. A read error may explain this, as a much larger clone is one base away. The genes are TRBV7-2 and TRBJ2-4; D call uncertain. Germline CDR1 SGHTA, CDR2 FQGNSA. CDR3 size: 14 residues. V was clipped by 1 base and J by 13 bases, with 17 bases between them. Here the CDR3 DNA reads TGTGCCAGCAGCTTAGACAGCTTATTTTACGGGCAGTACTTC. Translation: CASSLDSLFYGQYF.